This T cell receptor beta chain came from a study of cytomegalovirus exposure and HLA in healthy donors. The primer mix had 60 Vbeta and 13 Jbeta primers. Data came from immunoSEQ multiplex PCR; TCRdb stores just in-frame clones and leaves some out. This table has about 120,000 clones, roughly four fifths appearing once. Donors likely had unrecorded immune exposures despite being nominally healthy when sampled. V lost 5 bases and J 13 bases, leaving 14 bases between the germline ends. The length of the CDR3 is 11 residues. Germline CDR1 SEHNR, CDR2 FQNEAQ (reference sequence). This clone was counted once.

The TCR sequence derives from a man aged 35-49 years in good health and CMV-seronegative. This chain joins TRBV7-9 and TRBJ2-5; no firm D call. The specimen sequenced was PBMCs. In nucleotides, the CDR3 is TGTGCCAGCAGCCCGCTGAGTTCACCGTACTTC. As protein: CASSPLSSPYF.